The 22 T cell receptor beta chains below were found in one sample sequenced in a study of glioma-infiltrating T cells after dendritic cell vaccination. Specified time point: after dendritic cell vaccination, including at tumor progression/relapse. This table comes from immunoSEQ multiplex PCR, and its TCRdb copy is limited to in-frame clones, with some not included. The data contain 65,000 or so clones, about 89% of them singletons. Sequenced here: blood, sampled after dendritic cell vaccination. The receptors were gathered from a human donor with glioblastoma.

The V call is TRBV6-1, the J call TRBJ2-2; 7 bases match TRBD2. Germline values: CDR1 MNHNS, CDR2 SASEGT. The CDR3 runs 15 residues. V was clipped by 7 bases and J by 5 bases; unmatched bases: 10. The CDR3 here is CASKVGQGGTGELFF. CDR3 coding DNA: TGTGCCAGCAAAGTTGGGCAGGGAGGGACCGGGGAGCTGTTTTTT.

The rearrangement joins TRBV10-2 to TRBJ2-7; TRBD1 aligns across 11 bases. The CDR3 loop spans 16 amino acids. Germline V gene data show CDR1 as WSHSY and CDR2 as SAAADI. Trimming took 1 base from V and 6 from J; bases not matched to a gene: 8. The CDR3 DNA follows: TGCGCCAGCAGTGAGTGGGGACAGGGGGGAAGAGGCGAGCAGTACTTC. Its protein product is CASSEWGQGGRGEQYF.

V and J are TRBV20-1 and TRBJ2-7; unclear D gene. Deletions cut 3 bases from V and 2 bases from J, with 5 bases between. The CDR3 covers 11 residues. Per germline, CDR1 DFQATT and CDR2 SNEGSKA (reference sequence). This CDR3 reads CSARNTYEQYF. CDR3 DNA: TGCAGTGCTAGGAACACCTACGAGCAGTACTTC.

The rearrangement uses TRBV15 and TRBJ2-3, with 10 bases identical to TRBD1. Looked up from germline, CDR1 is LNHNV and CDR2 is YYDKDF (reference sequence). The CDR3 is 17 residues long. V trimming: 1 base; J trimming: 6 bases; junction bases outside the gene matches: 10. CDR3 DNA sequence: TGTGCCACCAGCAGAGTACCGACAGGGGGCGTGAGGGATACGCAGTATTTT. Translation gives CATSRVPTGGVRDTQYF.

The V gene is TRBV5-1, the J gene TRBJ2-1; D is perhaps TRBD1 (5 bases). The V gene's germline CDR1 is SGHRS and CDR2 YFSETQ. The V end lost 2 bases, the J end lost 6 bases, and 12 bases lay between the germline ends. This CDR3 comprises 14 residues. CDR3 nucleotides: TGCGCCAGCAGCTTACAGGCGTTAGGCAATGAGCAGTTCTTC. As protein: CASSLQALGNEQFF.

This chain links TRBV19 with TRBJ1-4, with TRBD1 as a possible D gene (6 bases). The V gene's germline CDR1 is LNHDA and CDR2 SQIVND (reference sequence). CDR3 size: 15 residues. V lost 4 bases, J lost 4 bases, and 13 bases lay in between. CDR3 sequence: CASSTPRDNNEKLFF. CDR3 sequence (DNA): TGTGCCAGTAGTACCCCCCGGGACAATAATGAAAAACTGTTTTTT.

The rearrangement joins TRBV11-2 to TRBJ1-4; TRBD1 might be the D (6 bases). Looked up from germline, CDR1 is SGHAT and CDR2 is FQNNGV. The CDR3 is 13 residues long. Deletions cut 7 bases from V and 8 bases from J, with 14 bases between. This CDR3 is CASMQGIDEKLFF. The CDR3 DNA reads TGTGCCAGCATGCAGGGGATCGACGAAAAACTGTTTTTT.

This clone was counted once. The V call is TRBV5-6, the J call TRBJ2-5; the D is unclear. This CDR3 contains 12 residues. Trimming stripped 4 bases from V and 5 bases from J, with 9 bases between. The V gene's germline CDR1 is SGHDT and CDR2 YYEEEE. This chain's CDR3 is CASSITEETQYF. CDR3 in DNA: TGTGCCAGCAGCATCACTGAGGAGACCCAGTACTTC. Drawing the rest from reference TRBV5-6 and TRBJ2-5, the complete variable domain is DAGVTQSPTHLIKTRGQQVTLRCSPKSGHDTVSWYQQALGQGPQFIFQYYEEEERQRGNFPDRFSGHQFPNYSSELNVNALLLGDSALYLCASSITEETQYFGPGTRLLVL.

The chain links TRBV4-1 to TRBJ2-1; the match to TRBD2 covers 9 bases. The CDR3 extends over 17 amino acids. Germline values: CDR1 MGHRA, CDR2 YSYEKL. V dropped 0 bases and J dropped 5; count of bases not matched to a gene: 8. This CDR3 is CASSQDGTSRVDNEQFF. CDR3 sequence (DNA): TGCGCCAGCAGCCAAGATGGGACTAGCCGGGTCGACAATGAGCAGTTCTTC.

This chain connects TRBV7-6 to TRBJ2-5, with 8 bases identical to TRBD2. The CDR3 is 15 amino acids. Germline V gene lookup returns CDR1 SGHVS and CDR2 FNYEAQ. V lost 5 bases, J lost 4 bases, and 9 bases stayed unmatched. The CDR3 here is CASSNLGGGPETQYF. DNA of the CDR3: TGTGCCAGCAGCAATCTTGGCGGGGGGCCAGAGACCCAGTACTTC. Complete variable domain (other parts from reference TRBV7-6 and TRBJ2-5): GAGVSQSPRYKVTKRGQDVALRCDPISGHVSLYWYRQALGQGPEFLTYFNYEAQQDKSGLPNDRFSAERPEGSISTLTIQRTEQRDSAMYRCASSNLGGGPETQYFGPGTRLLVL.

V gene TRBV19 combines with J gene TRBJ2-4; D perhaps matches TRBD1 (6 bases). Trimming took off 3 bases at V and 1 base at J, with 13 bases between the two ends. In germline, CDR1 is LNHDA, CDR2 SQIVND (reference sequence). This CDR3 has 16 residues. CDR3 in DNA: TGTGCCAGTAGTATGGGGCAGGGGCGTGCCAAAAACATTCAGTACTTC. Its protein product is CASSMGQGRAKNIQYF.

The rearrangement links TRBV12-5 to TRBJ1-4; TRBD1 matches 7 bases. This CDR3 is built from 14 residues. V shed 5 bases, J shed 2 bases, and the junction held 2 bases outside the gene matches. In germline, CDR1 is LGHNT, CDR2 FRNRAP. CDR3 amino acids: CASGPGQTNEKLFF. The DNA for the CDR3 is TGTGCTAGTGGTCCGGGACAGACTAATGAAAAACTGTTTTTT.

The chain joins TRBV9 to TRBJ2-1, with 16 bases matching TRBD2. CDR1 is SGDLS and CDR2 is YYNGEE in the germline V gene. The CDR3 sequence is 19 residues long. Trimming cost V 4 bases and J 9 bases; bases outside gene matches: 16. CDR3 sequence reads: CASSSRGTSGGAKGGEQFF. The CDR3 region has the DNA TGTGCCAGCAGCTCACGAGGGACTAGCGGGGGGGCCAAAGGCGGTGAGCAGTTCTTC.

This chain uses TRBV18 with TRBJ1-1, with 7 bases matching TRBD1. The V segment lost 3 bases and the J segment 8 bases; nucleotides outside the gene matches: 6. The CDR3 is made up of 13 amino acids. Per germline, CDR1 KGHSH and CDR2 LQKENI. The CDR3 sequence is CASSPKTGKEAFF. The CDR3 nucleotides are TGTGCCAGCTCACCCAAGACAGGGAAAGAAGCTTTCTTT.

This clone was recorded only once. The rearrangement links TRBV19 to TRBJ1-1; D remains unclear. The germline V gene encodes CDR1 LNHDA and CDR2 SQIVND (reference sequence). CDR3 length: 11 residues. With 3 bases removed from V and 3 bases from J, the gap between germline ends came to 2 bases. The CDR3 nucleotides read TGTGCCAGTAGTATCTACACTGAAGCTTTCTTT. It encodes CASSIYTEAFF.

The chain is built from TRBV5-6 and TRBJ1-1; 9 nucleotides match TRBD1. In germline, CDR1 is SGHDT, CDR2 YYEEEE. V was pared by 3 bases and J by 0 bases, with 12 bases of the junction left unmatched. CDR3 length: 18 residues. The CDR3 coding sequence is TGTGCCAGCAGCTCGCCCTTTAGACAGGGGGATATGAACACTGAAGCTTTCTTT. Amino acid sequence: CASSSPFRQGDMNTEAFF.

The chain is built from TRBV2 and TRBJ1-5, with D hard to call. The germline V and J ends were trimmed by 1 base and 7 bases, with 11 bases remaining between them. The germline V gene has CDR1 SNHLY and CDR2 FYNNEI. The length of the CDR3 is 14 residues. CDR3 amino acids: CASSEGGSGQPQHF. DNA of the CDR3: TGTGCCAGCAGTGAAGGGGGTAGCGGGCAGCCCCAGCATTTT.

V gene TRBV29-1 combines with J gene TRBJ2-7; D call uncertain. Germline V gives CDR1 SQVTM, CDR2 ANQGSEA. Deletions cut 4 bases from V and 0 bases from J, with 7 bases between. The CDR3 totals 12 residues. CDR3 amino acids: CSVVRSSYEQYF. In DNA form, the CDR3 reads TGCAGCGTTGTCCGGAGCTCCTACGAGCAGTACTTC.

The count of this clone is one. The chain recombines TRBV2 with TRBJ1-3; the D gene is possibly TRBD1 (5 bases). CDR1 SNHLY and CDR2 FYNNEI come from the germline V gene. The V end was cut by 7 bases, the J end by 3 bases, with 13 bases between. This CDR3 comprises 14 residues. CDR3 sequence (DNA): TGTGCCAGCATACTTGGGGGGTATGGAAACACCATATATTTT. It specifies CASILGGYGNTIYF. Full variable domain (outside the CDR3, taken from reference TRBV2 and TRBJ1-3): EPEVTQTPSHQVTQMGQEVILRCVPISNHLYFYWYRQILGQKVEFLVSFYNNEISEKSEIFDDQFSVERPDGSNFTLKIRSTKLEDSAMYFCASILGGYGNTIYFGEGSWLTVV.

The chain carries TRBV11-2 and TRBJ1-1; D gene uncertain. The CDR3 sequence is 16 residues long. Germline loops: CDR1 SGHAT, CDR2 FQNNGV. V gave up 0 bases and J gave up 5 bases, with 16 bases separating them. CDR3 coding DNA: TGTGCCAGCAGCTTAGAATTCCGAGTCCCTCGAACTGAAGCTTTCTTT. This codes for CASSLEFRVPRTEAFF.

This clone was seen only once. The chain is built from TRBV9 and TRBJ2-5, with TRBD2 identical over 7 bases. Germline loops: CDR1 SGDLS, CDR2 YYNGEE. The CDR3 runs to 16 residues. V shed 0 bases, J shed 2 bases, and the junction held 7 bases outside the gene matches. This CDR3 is CASSVGNSGQQETQYF. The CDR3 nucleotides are TGTGCCAGCAGCGTAGGTAATAGCGGGCAACAAGAGACCCAGTACTTC.

In nucleotides, the CDR3 is TGTGCCAGCAGCTCGCTAGCGGGGGGATACGAGCAGTACTTC. It yields the protein CASSSLAGGYEQYF. The chain links TRBV7-2 to TRBJ2-7, with 11 bases lining up with TRBD2. V was pared by 4 bases and J by 4 bases, with 3 bases of the junction left unmatched. This CDR3 has 14 residues. CDR1 and CDR2 (germline): SGHTA, FQGNSA.